This paragraph covers one TCR beta chain sequence. These data are taken from a study of blood T cell repertoires in COVID-19. The wider study: Spain, Italy and the United States supplied samples that represented acute and convalescent COVID-19. T cells, B-cell-depleted T cells, or PBMCs provided the cDNA or gDNA that served as material.

As originally analysed: Reference gene primer amplification yielded estimated nucleated cell counts. Clones were read by immunoSEQ multiplex PCR, and TCRdb kept only the in-frame ones, dropping some. That table furnishes V, J and clone size, whereas the DNA furnished D and trimming. Seen here are around 380,000 clones, roughly 86% observed once, and the top ten hold over 0.95%. This clonotype originated in a human donor with acute or convalescent COVID-19. The donor label of this sample is uncertain. The sample taken for sequencing was peripheral blood.

For the CDR3, the DNA is TGTGCCAGCAGCCAAGGCGGACAGACCTACGAGCAGTACTTC. Translation: CASSQGGQTYEQYF. The chain couples TRBV3-1 (or the pseudogene TRBV3-2) to TRBJ2-7; TRBD1 might be the D (6 bases). This CDR3 contains 14 residues. The germline V gene encodes CDR1 LGHDT and CDR2 YNNKEL (reference sequence). V was cut by 1 base and J by 2 bases, with 9 bases left in between.